The entry that follows covers one TCR beta chain sequence. Its antigen is as yet unknown. Trimming pared 1 base from V and 4 bases from J, leaving 11 bases between. The CDR3 covers 14 residues. CDR1 is DFQATT and CDR2 is SNEGSKA in the germline V gene (reference sequence). The data derive from a study of CD8 T cells in ankylosing spondylitis. Study observations and caveats: Seven or eight highly homologous variants made up a TCR beta motif, and this motif appeared characteristic of ankylosing spondylitis blood. Reportedly, significant enrichment of disease-linked clones occurred in matched ankylosing spondylitis synovial fluid.

TCRdb independently ran MiXCR on the 5' RACE reads; one entry per CDR3 protein. Counted here are approximately 500,000 distinct CDR3 sequences, approximately 11% occurring once; the ten biggest clones make up 6.8%. This clonotype was obtained from a male donor with ankylosing spondylitis. Sequencing was carried out using blood, either unsorted or a sorted T cell fraction (not recorded which). The rearrangement joins TRBV20-1 to TRBJ1-3; D not certain. CDR3 protein: CSARGSGEGNTIYF. The CDR3 nucleotides are TGCAGTGCTAGAGGATCCGGGGAAGGAAACACCATATATTTT.